This TCR beta chain derives from a study of Ad26.COV2.S vaccination and SARS-CoV-2 variants. Study-level information: Into the muscle, Ad26.COV2.S was dosed once or twice, 56 days apart.

TCRdb's table, derived via immunoSEQ multiplex PCR, lists solely in-frame clones and lacks some. The table lists 450,000 to 550,000 clones, about 89% of them singletons. General observations from the study: Once vaccination had occurred, spike-specific CD8+ and CD4+ T cell responses reportedly showed substantial breadth.

Treatment reported: around 19 received Ad26.COV2.S at low or high dose, single or two shots; roughly 5 received placebo; per-sample allocation not given. Day 63 following the first vaccine or placebo injection was when the samples were taken. An adult aged 18-55 years in Boston served as the donor. What was given as vaccine was an Ad26 vector encoding Wuhan-strain SARS-CoV-2 spike. The germline CDR1 and CDR2 sequences are SGHNT and YYREEE (reference sequence). The ends were cut back, 0 bases at V and 3 bases at J, with 19 bases in the middle. The CDR3 consists of 17 residues. Comment on this clone: The target antigen is unknown.

The source was peripheral blood, collected in a trial of Ad26.COV2.S vaccine versus placebo. This receptor was obtained from a person aged 18-65 years who received the Ad26.COV2.S COVID-19 vaccine or a placebo. The chain combines TRBV5-4 with TRBJ2-7; D not certain. Here the CDR3 reads CASSLVPDPDILYEQYF. The CDR3, as DNA: TGTGCCAGCAGCTTGGTCCCGGACCCCGATATCCTCTACGAGCAGTACTTC.